This T cell receptor (beta chain) was identified in a study of blood T cell repertoires in COVID-19. Sequencing used immunoSEQ multiplex PCR; TCRdb keeps in-frame clones, though not all of them. The profile covers 310,000 or so clones, with about 90% appearing a single time and about 2.2% taken by the ten largest. V shed 1 base and J 0 bases; nucleotides not matched to a gene: 11. In germline, CDR1 is SGHKS, CDR2 YYEKEE (reference sequence). The CDR3 is made up of 20 amino acids. This sequence originates from a woman aged 50 to 65 who had recovered from COVID-19. The chain uses TRBV5-5 and TRBJ2-7, with 15 bases matching TRBD2. The sample comprised peripheral blood. This CDR3 is CASSLRGTSGGFASSYEQYF. As DNA, the CDR3 is TGTGCCAGCAGCTTGAGAGGGACTAGCGGGGGGTTCGCCTCCTCCTACGAGCAGTACTTC.